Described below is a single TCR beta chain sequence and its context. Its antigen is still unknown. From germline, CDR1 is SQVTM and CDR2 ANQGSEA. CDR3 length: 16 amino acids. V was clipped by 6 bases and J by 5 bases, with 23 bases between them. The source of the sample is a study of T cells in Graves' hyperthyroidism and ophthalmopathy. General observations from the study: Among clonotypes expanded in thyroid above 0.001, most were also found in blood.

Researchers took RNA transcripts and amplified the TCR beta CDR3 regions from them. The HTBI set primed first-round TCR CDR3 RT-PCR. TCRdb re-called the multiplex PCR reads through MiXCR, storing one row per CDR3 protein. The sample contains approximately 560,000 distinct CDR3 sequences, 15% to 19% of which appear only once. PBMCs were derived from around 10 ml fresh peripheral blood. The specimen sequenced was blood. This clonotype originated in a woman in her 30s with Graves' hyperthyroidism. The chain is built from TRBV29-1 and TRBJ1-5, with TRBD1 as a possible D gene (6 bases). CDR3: CSVSLGGGRNDQPQHF. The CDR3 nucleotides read TGCAGCGTCTCCCTGGGGGGGGGGCGGAACGATCAGCCCCAGCATTTT. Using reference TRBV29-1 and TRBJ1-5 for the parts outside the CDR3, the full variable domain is SAVISQKPSRDICQRGTSLTIQCQVDSQVTMMFWYRQQPGQSLTLIATANQGSEATYESGFVIDKFPISRPNLTFSTLTVSNMSPEDSSIYLCSVSLGGGRNDQPQHFGDGTRLSIL.